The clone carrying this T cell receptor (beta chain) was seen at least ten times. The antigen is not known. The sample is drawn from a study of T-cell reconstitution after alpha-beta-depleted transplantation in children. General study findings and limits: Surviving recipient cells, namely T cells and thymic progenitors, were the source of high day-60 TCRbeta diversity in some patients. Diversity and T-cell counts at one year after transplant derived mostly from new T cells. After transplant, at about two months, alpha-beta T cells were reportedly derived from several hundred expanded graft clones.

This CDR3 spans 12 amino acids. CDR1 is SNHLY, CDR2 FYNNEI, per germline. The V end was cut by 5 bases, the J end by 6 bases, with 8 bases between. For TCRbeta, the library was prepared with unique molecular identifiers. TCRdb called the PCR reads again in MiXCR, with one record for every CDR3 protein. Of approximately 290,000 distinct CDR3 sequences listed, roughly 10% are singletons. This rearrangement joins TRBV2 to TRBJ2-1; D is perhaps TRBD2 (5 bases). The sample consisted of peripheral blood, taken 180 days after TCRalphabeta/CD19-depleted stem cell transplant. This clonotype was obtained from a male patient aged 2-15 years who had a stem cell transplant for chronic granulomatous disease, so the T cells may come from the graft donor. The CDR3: CASSQRANEQFF. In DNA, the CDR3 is TGTGCCAGCAGTCAGAGGGCCAATGAGCAGTTCTTC.